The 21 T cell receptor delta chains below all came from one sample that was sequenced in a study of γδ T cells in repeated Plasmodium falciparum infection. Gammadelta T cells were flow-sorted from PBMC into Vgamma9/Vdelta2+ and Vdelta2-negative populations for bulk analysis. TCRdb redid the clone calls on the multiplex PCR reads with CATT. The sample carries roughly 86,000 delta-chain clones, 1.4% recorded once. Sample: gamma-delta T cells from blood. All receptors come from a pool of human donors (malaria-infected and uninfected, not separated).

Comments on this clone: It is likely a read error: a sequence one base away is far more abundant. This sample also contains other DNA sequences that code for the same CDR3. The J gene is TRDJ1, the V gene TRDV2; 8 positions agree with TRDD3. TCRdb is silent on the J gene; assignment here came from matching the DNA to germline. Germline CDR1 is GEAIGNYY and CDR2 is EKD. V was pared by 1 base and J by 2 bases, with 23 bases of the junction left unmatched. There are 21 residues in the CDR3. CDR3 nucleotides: TGTGCCTGTGACACTCTGCTGGGGGACAACCGGCCCAAGTGGGGGACCGATAAACTCATCTTT. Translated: CACDTLLGDNRPKWGTDKLIF.

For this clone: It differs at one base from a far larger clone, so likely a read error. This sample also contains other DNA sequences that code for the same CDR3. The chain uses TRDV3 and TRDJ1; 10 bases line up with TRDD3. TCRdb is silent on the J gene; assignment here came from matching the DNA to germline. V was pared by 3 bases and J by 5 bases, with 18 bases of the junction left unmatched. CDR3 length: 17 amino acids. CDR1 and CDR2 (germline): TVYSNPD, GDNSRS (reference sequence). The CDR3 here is CAFSFEALVLGDDKLIF. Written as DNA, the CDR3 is TGTGCCTTCAGTTTCGAGGCGCTGGTACTGGGGGATGATAAACTCATCTTT. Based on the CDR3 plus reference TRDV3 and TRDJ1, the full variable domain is CDKVTQSSPDQTVASGSEVVLLCTYDTVYSNPDLFWYRIRPDYSFQFVFYGDNSRSEGADFTQGRFSVKHILTQKAFHLVISPVRTEDSATYYCAFSFEALVLGDDKLIFGKGTRVTVEP.

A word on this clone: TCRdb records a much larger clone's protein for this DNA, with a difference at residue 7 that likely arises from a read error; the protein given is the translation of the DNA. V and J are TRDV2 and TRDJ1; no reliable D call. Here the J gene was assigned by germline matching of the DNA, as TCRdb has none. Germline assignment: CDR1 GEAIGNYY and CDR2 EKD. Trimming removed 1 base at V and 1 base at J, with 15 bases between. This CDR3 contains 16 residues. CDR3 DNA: TGTGCCTGTGACACAGGCAAAGGACCCACCACCGATAAACTCATCTTT. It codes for CACDTGKGPTTDKLIF.

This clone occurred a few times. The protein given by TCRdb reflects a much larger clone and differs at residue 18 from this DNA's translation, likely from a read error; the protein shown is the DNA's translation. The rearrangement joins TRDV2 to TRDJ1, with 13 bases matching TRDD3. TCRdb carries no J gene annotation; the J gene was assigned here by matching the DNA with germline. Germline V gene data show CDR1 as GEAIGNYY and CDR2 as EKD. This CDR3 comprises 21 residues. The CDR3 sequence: CACDTRTFQLLGDTRTDRLIF. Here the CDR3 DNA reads TGTGCCTGTGACACCCGAACCTTCCAACTACTGGGGGATACGCGCACCGATAGACTCATCTTT.

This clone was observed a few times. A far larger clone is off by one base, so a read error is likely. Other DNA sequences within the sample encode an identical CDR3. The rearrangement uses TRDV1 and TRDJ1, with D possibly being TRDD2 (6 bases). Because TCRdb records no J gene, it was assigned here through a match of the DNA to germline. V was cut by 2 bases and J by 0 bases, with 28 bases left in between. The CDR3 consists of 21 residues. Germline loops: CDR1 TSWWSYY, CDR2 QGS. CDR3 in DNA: TGTGCTCTTGGGGAATTGGCCTTCCCGAATACCGGGGGCACTTACACCGATAAACTCATCTTT. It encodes CALGELAFPNTGGTYTDKLIF.

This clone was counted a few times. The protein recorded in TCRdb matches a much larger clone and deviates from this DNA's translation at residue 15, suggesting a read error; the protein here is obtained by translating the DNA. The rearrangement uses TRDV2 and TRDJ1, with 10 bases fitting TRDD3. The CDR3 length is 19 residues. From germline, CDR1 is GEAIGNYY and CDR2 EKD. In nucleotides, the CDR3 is TGTGCCTGTGACACCGTGGGAATACTGGGGGATGAGTACACCAATAAACTCATCTTT. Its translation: CACDTVGILGDEYTNKLIF.

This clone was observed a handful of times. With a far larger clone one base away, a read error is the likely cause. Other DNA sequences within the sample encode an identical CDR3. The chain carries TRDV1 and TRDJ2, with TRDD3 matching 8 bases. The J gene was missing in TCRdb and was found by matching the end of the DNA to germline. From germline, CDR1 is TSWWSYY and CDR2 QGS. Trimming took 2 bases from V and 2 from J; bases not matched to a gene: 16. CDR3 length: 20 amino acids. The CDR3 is CALGELALLGGGWLTAQLFF. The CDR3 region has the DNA TGTGCTCTTGGGGAATTAGCCCTACTAGGTGGGGGATGGTTGACAGCACAACTCTTCTTT.

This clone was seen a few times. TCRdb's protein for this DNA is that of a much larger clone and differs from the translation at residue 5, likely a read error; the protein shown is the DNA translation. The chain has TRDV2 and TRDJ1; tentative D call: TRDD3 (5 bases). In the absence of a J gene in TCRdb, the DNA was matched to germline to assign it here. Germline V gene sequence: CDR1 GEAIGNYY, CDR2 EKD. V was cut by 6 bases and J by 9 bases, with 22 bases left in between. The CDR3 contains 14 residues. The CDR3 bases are TGTGCCTGTAGCGCAGATACCCGGCTTTCAGAACTCATCTTT. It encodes CACSADTRLSELIF.

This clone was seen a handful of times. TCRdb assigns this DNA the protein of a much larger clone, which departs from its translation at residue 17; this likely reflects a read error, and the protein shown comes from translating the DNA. CDR3 sequence (DNA): TGTGCCTGTGACCCAACCTTCCTACCGGTGGGGTCGTACACCGATAAACCCATCTTT. It is translated as CACDPTFLPVGSYTDKPIF. The V gene is given as TRDV2, and no J gene call is available; the D call of TRDD3 is as the table states it, not checked on the DNA. Germline V lookup: CDR1 GEAIGNYY, CDR2 EKD. The CDR3 extends over 19 amino acids.

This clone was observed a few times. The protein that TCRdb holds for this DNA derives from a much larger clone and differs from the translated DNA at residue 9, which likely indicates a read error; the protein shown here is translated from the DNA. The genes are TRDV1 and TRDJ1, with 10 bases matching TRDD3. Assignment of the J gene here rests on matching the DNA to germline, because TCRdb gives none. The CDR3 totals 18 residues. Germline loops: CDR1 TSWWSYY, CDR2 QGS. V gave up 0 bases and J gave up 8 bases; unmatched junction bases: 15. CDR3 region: CALGELFPPHWGMRKLIF. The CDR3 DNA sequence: TGTGCTCTTGGGGAACTTTTCCCACCCCACTGGGGGATGAGAAAACTCATCTTT.

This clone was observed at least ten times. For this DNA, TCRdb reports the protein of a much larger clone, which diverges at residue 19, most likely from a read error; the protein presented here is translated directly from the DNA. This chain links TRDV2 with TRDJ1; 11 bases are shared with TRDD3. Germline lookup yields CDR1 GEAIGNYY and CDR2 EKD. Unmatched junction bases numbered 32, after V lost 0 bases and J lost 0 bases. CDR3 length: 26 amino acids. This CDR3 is CACDTVRPPTGLGGYAVGRYTDKLIF. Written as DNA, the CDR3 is TGTGCCTGTGACACCGTAAGGCCTCCTACTGGGCTTGGGGGATACGCGGTGGGTCGGTACACCGATAAACTCATCTTT.

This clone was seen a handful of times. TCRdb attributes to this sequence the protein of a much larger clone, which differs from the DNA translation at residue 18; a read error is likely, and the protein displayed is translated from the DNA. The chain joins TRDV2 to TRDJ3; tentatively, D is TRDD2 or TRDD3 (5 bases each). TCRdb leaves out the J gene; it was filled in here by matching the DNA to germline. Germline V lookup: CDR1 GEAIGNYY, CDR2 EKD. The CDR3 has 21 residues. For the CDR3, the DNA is TGTGCCTGTGACACTGGCCTACGTGAAGGGATCTTCGCCTGGGACACCCGACGGATGTTTTTC. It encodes CACDTGLREGIFAWDTRRMFF.

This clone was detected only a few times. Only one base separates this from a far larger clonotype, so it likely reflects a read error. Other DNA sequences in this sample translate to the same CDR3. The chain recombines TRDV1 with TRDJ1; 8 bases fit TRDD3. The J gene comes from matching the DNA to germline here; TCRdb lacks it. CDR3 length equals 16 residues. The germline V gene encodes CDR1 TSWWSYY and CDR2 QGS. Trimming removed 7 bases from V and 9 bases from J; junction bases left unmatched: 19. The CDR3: CALAVPVTYWGSELIF. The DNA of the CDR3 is TGTGCTCTTGCCGTCCCTGTGACCTACTGGGGGTCCGAACTCATCTTT.

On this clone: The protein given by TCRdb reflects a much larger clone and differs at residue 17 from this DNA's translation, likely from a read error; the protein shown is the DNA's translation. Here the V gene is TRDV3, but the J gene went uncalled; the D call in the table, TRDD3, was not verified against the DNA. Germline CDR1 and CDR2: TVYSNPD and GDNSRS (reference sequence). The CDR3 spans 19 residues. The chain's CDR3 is CAFITTGDWGIRYGDKPIF. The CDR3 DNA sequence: TGTGCCTTTATTACTACGGGGGACTGGGGGATACGCTACGGCGATAAACCCATCTTT.

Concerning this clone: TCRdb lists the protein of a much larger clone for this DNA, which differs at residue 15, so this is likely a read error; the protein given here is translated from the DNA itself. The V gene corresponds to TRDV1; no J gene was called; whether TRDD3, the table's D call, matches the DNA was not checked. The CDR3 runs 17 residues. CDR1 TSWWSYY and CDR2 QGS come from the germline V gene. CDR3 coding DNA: TGTGCTCTTGGGGAACTAGCACTTGGGCATGACACCGATAAACCCATCTTT. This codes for CALGELALGHDTDKPIF.

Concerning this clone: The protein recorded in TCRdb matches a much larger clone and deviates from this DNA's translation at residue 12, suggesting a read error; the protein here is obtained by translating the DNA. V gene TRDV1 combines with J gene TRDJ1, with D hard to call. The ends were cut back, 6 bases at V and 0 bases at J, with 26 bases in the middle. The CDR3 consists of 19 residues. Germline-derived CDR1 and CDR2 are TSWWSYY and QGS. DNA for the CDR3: TGTGCTCTTGGTAAGAGTTCTTTTCCCTTGGTACCTTACACCGATAAACTCATCTTT. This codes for CALGKSSFPLVPYTDKLIF.

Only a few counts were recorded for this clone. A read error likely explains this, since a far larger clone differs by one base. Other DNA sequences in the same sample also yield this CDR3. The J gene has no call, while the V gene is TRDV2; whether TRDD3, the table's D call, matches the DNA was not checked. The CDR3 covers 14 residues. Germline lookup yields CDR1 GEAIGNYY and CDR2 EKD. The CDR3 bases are TGTGCCTGTGACCTACTGGGGGATCCCGATAAACTCATTTTT. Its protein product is CACDLLGDPDKLIF.

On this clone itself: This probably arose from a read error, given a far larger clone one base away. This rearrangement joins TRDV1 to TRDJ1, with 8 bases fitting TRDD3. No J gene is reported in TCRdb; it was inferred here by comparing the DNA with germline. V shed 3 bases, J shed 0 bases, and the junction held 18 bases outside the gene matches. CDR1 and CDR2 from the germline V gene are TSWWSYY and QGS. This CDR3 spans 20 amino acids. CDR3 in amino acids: CALGDPPPTGGYLYTDKLIF. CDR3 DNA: TGTGCTCTTGGGGACCCCCCACCCACTGGGGGGTACCTGTACACCGATAAACTCATCTTT.

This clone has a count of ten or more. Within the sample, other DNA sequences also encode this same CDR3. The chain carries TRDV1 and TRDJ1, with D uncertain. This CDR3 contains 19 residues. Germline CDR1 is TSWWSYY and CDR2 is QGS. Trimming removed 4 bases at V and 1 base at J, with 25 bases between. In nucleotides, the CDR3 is TGTGCTCTTGGGGCCATCCAGGTAAAGGGACGAGTGACCACCGATAAACTCATCTTT. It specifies CALGAIQVKGRVTTDKLIF.

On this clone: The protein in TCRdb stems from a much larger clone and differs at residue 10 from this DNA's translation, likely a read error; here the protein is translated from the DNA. The CDR3, as DNA: TGTGCTCTTGGGGAACTGAGAGCGCCTGCTGTGGTGGGGGATGTCGATAAACTCATCTTT. Protein product: CALGELRAPAVVGDVDKLIF. The rearrangement links TRDV1 to TRDJ1; 8 bases fit TRDD3. CDR1 TSWWSYY and CDR2 QGS come from the germline V gene. This CDR3 is 20 amino acids long. V shed 0 bases and J 4 bases; nucleotides not matched to a gene: 19.

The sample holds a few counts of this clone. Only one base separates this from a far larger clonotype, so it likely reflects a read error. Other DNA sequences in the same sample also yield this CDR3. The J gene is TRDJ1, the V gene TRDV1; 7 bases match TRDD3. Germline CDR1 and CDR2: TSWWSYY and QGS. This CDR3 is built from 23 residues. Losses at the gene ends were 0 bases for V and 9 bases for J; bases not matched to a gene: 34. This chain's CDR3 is CALGELRLRDLSLLLGTRGELIF. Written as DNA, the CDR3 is TGTGCTCTTGGGGAACTGCGGCTACGTGACTTATCCCTCTTACTGGGGACAAGAGGGGAACTCATCTTT.